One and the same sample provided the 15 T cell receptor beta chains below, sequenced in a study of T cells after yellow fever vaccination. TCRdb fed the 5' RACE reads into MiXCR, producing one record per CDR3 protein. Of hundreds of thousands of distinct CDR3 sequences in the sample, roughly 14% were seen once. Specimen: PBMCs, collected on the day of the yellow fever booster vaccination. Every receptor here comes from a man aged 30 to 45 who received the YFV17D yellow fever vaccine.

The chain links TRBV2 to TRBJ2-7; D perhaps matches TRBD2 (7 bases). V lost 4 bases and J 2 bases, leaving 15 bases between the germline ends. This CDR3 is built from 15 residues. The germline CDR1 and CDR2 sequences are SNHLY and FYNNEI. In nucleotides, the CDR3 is TGTGCCAGCAGTGCAACGGGGGGCAGGGCCTACGAGCAGTACTTC. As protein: CASSATGGRAYEQYF. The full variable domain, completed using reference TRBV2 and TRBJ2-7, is EPEVTQTPSHQVTQMGQEVILRCVPISNHLYFYWYRQILGQKVEFLVSFYNNEISEKSEIFDDQFSVERPDGSNFTLKIRSTKLEDSAMYFCASSATGGRAYEQYFGPGTRLTVT.

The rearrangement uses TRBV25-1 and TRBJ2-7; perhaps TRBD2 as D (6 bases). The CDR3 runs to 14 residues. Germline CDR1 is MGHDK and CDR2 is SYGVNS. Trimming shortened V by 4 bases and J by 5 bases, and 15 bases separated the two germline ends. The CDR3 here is CASSAPLADDEQYF. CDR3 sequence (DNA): TGTGCCAGCAGTGCCCCACTAGCAGACGACGAGCAGTACTTC.

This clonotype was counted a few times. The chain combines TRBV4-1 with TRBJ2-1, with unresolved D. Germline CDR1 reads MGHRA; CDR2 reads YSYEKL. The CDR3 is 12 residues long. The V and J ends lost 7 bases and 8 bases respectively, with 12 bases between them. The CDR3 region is CASNENSDEQFF. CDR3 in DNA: TGCGCCAGCAATGAGAACTCCGATGAGCAGTTCTTC.

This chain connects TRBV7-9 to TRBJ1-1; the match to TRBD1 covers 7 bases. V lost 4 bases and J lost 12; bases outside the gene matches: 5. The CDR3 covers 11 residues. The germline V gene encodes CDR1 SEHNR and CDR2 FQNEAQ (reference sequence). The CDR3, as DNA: TGTGCCAGCAGCTCCACAGGGGAAACTTTCTTT. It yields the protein CASSSTGETFF.

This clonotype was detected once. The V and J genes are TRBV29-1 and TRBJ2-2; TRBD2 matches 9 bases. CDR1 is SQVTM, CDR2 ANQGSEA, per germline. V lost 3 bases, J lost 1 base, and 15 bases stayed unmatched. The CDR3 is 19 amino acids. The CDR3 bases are TGCAGCGTTGAGATTGGCGGGAGGGCCTTTTCGGGGAACACCGGGGAGCTGTTTTTT. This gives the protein CSVEIGGRAFSGNTGELFF.

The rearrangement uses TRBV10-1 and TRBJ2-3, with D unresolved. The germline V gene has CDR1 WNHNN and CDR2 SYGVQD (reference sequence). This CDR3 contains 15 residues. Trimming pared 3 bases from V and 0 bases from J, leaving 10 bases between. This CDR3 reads CASSDPGRSTDTQYF. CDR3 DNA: TGCGCCAGCAGTGATCCAGGCCGCAGCACAGATACGCAGTATTTT.

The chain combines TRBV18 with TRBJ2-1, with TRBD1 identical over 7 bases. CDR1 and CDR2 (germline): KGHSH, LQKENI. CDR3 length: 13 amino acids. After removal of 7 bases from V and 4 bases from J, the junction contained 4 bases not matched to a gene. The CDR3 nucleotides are TGTGCCAGCTTCGGGGACAGATACAATGAGCAGTTCTTC. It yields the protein CASFGDRYNEQFF. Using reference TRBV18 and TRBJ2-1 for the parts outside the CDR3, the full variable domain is NAGVMQNPRHLVRRRGQEARLRCSPMKGHSHVYWYRQLPEEGLKFMVYLQKENIIDESGMPKERFSAEFPKEGPSILRIQQVVRGDSAAYFCASFGDRYNEQFFGPGTRLTVL.

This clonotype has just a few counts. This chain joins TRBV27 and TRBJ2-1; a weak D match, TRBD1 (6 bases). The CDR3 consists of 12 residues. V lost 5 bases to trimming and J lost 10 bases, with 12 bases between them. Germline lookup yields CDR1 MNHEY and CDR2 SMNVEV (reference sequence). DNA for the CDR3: TGTGCCAGCAGTATCAGGGGAGTCGAGCAGTTCTTC. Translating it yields CASSIRGVEQFF.

As DNA, the CDR3 is TGTGCCAGCAGCGTAAGACCCGGGACTAGCGGCACAGATACGCAGTATTTT. It encodes CASSVRPGTSGTDTQYF. The chain employs TRBV9 and TRBJ2-3; 10 nucleotides align to TRBD2. This CDR3 contains 17 residues. V dropped 1 base and J dropped 1; count of bases not matched to a gene: 6. Germline CDR1 SGDLS, CDR2 YYNGEE. Full variable domain (missing parts from reference TRBV9 and TRBJ2-3): DSGVTQTPKHLITATGQRVTLRCSPRSGDLSVYWYQQSLDQGLQFLIQYYNGEERAKGNILERFSAQQFPDLHSELNLSSLELGDSALYFCASSVRPGTSGTDTQYFGPGTRLTVL.

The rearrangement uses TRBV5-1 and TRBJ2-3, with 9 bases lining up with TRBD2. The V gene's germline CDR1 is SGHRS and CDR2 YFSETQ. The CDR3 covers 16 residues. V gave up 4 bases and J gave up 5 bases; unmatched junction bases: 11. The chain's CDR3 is CASSPPLAGLVDTQYF. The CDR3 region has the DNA TGCGCCAGCAGCCCCCCACTAGCGGGCCTCGTAGATACGCAGTATTTT. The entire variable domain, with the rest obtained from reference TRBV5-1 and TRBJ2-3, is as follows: KAGVTQTPRYLIKTRGQQVTLSCSPISGHRSVSWYQQTPGQGLQFLFEYFSETQRNKGNFPGRFSGRQFSNSRSEMNVSTLELGDSALYLCASSPPLAGLVDTQYFGPGTRLTVL.

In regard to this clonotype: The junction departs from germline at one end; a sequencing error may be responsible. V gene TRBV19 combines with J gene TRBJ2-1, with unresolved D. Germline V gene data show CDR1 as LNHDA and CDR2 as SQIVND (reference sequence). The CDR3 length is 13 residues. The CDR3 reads CASNPNKVTEQLF. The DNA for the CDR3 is TGTGCCAGTAACCCGAATAAAGTTACTGAGCAGCTCTTC.

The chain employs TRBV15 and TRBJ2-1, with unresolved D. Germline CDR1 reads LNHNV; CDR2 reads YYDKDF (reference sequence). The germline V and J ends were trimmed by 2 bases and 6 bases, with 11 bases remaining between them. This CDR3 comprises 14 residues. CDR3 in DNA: TGTGCCACCAGCAGACAGAGGTCGGGCAATGAGCAGTTCTTC. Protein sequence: CATSRQRSGNEQFF.

CDR3: CASSRSGRKTQYF. In DNA, the CDR3 is TGTGCCAGCAGTCGTAGCGGGAGGAAGACCCAGTACTTC. This chain connects TRBV12-3 or TRBV12-4 to TRBJ2-5, with 10 bases identical to TRBD2. V trimming: 5 bases; J trimming: 6 bases; junction bases outside the gene matches: 3. The CDR3 consists of 13 residues.

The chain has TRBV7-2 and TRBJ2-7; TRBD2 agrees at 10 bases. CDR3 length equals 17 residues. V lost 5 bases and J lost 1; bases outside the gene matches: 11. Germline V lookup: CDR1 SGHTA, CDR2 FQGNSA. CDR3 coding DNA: TGTGCCAGCAGCCCGGAATTTAGCGGGAGGAATTCCTACGAGCAGTACTTC. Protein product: CASSPEFSGRNSYEQYF.

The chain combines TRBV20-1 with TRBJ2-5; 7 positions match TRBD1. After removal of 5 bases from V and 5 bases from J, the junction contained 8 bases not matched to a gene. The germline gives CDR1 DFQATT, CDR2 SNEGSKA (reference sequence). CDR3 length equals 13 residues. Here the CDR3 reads CSALGGARETQYF. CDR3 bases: TGCAGTGCTTTAGGGGGCGCGAGGGAGACCCAGTACTTC.